Sequencing of this T cell receptor (beta chain) was carried out in a study of blood T cell repertoires in COVID-19. Study background: Samples of COVID-19 (acute and convalescent) were obtained from the United States, Italy and Spain. In each case, the material was cDNA or gDNA derived from T cells, B-cell-depleted T cells, or PBMCs.

Original methodology: Reference gene primer amplification gave estimated nucleated cell counts. The repertoire was sequenced with immunoSEQ multiplex PCR; TCRdb's copy has only in-frame clones and lacks some. V and J calls and clone size are copied from that table; D and trimming were computed from the DNA. This sample carries fewer than 300,000 clones, approximately 90% of them seen once, and the ten largest clones take 3.5% to 4.5%. The source of this sequence is a man aged 55 to 70 who had recovered from COVID-19. The sequenced material came from peripheral blood.

The CDR3 reads CASSFSTGEQETQYF. In DNA form, the CDR3 reads TGTGCCAGCAGCTTCTCTACGGGGGAACAAGAGACCCAGTACTTC. The genes are TRBV7-9 and TRBJ2-5; D may be TRBD2 (6 bases). CDR3 size: 15 residues. The V gene lost 3 bases and the J gene lost 2 bases, with 13 bases spanning the gap. Germline-derived CDR1 and CDR2 are SEHNR and FQNEAQ (reference sequence).